This TCR beta chain derives from a study of shared clonotypes between healthy human individuals. V shed 4 bases and J 1 base; nucleotides not matched to a gene: 15. The length of the CDR3 is 19 residues. CDR1 MNHNS and CDR2 SASEGT come from the germline V gene. Only in-frame clones appear in the TCRdb table, and some are missing; sequencing was by immunoSEQ multiplex PCR. The sample has roughly 330,000 clones, under 80% seen once. This chain uses TRBV6-1 with TRBJ1-4, with 7 positions matching TRBD1. The receptor was isolated from a young man in good health. Input material: memory CD4+ T cells sorted from blood. The subset is: CD45RA-negative fraction. The CDR3: CASSARAGGTLVTNEKLFF. The CDR3 DNA reads as TGTGCCAGCAGTGCCCGAGCAGGGGGAACTTTGGTAACTAATGAAAAACTGTTTTTT.